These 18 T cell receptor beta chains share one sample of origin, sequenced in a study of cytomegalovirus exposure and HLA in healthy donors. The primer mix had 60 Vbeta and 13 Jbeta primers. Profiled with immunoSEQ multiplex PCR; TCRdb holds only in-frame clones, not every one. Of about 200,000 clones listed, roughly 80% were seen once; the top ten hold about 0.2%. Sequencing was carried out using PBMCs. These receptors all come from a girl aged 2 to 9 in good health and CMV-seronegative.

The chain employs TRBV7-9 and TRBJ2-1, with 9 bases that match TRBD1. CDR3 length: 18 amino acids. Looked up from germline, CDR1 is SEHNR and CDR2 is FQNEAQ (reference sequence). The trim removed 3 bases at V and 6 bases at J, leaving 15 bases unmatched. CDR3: CASSFRDRELVSSNEQFF. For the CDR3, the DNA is TGTGCCAGCAGCTTCCGGGACAGGGAGTTGGTTAGCTCCAATGAGCAGTTCTTC.

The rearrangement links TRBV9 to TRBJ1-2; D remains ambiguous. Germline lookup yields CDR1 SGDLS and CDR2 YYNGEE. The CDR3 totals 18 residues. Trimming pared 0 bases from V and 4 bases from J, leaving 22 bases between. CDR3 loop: CASSVGPLGPQEGYGYTF. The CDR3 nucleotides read TGTGCCAGCAGCGTAGGGCCCCTGGGCCCCCAAGAGGGCTATGGCTACACCTTC.

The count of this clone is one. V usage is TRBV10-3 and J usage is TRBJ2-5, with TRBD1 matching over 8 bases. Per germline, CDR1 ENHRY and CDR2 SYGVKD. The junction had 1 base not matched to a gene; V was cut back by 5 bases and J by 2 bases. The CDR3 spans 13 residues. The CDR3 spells CAISRDRQETQYF. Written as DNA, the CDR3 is TGTGCCATCAGTAGGGACAGGCAAGAGACCCAGTACTTC.

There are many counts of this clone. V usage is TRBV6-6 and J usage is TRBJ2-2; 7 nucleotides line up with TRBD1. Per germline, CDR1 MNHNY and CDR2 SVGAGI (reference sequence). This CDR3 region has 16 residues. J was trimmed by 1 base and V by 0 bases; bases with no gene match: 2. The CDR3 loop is CASSYSGGGNTGELFF. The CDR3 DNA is TGTGCCAGCAGTTACTCAGGGGGCGGGAACACCGGGGAGCTGTTTTTT.

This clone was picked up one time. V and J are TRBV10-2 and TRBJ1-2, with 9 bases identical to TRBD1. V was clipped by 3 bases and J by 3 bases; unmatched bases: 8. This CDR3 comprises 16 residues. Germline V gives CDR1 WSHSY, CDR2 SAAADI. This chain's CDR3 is CASSDLSRTGDYGYTF. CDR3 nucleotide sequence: TGCGCCAGCAGTGACCTATCCCGGACAGGGGACTATGGCTACACCTTC.

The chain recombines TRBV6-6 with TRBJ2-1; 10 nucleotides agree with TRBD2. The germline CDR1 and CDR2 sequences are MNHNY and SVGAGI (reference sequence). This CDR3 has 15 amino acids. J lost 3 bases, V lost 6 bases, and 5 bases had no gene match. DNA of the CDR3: TGTGCCAGCAGCCGCTCTAGCGGGGGCTACAATGAGCAGTTCTTC. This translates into CASSRSSGGYNEQFF.

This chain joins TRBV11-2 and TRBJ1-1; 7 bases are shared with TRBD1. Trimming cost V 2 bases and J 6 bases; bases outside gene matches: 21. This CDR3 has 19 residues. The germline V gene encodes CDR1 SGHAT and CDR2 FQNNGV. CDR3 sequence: CASSLFIRETGPRWAEAFF. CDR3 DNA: TGTGCCAGCAGCTTATTTATACGGGAGACAGGGCCCCGATGGGCTGAAGCTTTCTTT. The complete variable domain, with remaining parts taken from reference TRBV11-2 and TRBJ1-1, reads EAGVAQSPRYKIIEKRQSVAFWCNPISGHATLYWYQQILGQGPKLLIQFQNNGVVDDSQLPKDRFSAERLKGVDSTLKIQPAKLEDSAVYLCASSLFIRETGPRWAEAFFGQGTRLTVV.

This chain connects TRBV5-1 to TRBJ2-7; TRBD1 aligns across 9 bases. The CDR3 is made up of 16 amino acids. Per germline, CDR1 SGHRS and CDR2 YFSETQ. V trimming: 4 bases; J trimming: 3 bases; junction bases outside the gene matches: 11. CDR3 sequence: CASSTAGTGSYYEQYF. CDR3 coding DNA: TGCGCCAGCAGCACGGCCGGGACAGGGTCTTACTACGAGCAGTACTTC.

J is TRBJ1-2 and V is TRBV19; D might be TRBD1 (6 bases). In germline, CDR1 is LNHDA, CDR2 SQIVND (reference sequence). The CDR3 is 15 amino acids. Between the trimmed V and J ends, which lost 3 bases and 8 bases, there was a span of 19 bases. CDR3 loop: CASSMSGAGALGYTF. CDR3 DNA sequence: TGTGCCAGTAGTATGAGCGGGGCAGGGGCCCTGGGCTACACCTTC.

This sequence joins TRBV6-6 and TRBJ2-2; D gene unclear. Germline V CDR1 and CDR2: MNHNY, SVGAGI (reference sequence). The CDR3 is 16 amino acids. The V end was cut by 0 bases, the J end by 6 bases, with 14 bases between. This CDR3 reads CASSYSWAIPPGELFF. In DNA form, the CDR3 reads TGTGCCAGCAGTTACTCGTGGGCCATCCCCCCCGGGGAGCTGTTTTTT.

The CDR3 DNA reads as TGTGCCACAAAAACGGTCGACAGCAGCAATCAGCCCCAGCATTTT. This gives the protein CATKTVDSSNQPQHF. J is TRBJ1-5 and V is TRBV19, with D maybe TRBD1 (5 bases). CDR3 length equals 15 residues. In germline, CDR1 is LNHDA, CDR2 SQIVND (reference sequence). The ends were cut back, 10 bases at V and 1 base at J, with 17 bases in the middle.

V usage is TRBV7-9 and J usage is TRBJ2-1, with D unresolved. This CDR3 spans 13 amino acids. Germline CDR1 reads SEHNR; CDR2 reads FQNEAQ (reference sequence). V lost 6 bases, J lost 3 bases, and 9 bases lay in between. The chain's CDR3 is CASSSGHYNEQFF. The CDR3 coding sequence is TGTGCCAGCAGTTCGGGTCACTACAATGAGCAGTTCTTC.

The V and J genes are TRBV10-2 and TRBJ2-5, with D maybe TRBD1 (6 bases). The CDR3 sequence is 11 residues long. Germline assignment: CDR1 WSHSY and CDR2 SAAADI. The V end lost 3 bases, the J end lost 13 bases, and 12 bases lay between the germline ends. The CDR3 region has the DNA TGCGCCAGCAGTGATGGGACAATTGTGTACTTC. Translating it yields CASSDGTIVYF.

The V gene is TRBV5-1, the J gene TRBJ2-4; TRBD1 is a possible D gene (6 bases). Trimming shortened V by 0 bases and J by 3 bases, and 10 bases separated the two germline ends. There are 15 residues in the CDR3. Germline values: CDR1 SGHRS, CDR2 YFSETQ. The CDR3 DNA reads TGCGCCAGCAGCTTGGGTGAGGGGGTCAAAAACATTCAGTACTTC. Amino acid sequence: CASSLGEGVKNIQYF. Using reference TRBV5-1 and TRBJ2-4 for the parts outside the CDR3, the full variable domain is KAGVTQTPRYLIKTRGQQVTLSCSPISGHRSVSWYQQTPGQGLQFLFEYFSETQRNKGNFPGRFSGRQFSNSRSEMNVSTLELGDSALYLCASSLGEGVKNIQYFGAGTRLSVL.

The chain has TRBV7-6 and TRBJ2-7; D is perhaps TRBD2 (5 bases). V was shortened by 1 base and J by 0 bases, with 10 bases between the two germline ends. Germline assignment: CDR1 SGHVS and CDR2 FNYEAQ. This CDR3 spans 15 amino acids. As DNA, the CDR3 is TGTGCCAGCAGCTTAGGAGGAGGAAGCTCCTACGAGCAGTACTTC. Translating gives CASSLGGGSSYEQYF.

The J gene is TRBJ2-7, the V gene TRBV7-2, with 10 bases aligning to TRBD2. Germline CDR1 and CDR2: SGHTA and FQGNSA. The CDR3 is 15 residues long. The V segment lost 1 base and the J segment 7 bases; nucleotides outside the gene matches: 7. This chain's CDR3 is CASSLVTSGNGEQYF. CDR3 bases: TGTGCCAGCAGCTTAGTCACTAGCGGGAATGGAGAGCAGTACTTC.

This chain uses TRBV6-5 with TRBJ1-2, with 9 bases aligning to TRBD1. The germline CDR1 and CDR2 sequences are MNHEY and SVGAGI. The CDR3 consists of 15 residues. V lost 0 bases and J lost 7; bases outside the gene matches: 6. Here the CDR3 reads CASSYSAGTGPGYTF. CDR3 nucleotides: TGTGCCAGCAGTTACTCAGCCGGGACAGGGCCTGGCTACACCTTC.

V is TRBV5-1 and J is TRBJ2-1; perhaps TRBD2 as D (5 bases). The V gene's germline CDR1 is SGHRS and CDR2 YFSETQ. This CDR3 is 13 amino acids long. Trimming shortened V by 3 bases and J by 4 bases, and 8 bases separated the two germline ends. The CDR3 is CASSSSGYNEQFF. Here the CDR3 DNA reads TGCGCCAGCAGCTCCAGCGGTTACAATGAGCAGTTCTTC.